This T cell receptor (beta chain) emerged from a study of cytomegalovirus exposure and HLA in healthy donors. Both 60 Vbeta primers and 13 Jbeta primers went into the PCR. The method was immunoSEQ multiplex PCR; TCRdb's version includes in-frame clones alone and lacks a portion of them. The sample has over 150,000 clones, about 75% seen once; the top ten hold around 4.7%. The germline gives CDR1 MNHEY, CDR2 SVGAGI. V lost 0 bases and J 3 bases, leaving 11 bases between the germline ends. The CDR3 sequence is 15 residues long. This clonotype originated in a male donor in good health and CMV-seronegative. This sequence joins TRBV6-5 and TRBJ1-1; perhaps TRBD1 as D (6 bases). Sequences were obtained from PBMCs. The CDR3 DNA reads TGTGCCAGCAGTTACTCCGTATCAGGGGACACTGAAGCTTTCTTT. Residues: CASSYSVSGDTEAFF.